Listed here is a single T cell receptor beta chain. Germline assignment: CDR1 DFQATT and CDR2 SNEGSKA (reference sequence). The V and J ends lost 0 bases and 4 bases, in that order; junction bases with no gene match: 2. This CDR3 comprises 14 residues. Sequencing of TCR beta was carried out in blood CD8+ and CD4+ T cells. Fulfillment of recently defined diagnostic criteria for definite or probable disease was shown by the patients with Susac syndrome. The CD8+ and CD4+ T cells were isolated magnetically using a negative isolation approach, whereas the TEMRA cells were enriched by FACS. RNA was extracted with the RNeasy kit, and a quantity of roughly 0.5 to 1 ug was reverse transcribed using random hexamers. TCRdb used MiXCR to reprocess the immunoSEQ multiplex PCR reads, holding one entry per CDR3 protein. This table holds 95,000 to 150,000 distinct CDR3 sequences, 90% to 95% found once. The data were obtained in a study of CD8 T cells in Susac syndrome.

Sequencing input: CD8+ T cells from PBMCs. This clonotype originated in a human donor with Susac syndrome. V usage is TRBV20-1 and J usage is TRBJ2-7, with 11 bases aligning to TRBD2. CDR3 residues: CSARDLAGGYEQYF. In DNA, the CDR3 is TGCAGTGCTAGAGACCTAGCGGGGGGTTACGAGCAGTACTTC.